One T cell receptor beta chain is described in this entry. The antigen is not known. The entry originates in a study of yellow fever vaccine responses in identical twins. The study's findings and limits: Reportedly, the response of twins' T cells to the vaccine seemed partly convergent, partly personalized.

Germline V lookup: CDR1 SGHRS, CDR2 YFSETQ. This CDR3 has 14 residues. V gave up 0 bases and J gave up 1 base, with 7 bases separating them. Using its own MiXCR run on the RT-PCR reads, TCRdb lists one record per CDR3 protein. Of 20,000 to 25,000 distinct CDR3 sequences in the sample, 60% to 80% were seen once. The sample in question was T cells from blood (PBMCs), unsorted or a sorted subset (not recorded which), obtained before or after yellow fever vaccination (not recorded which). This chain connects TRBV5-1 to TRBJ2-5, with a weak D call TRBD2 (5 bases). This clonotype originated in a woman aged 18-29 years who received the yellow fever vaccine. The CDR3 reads CASSLAGVQETQYF. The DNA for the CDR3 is TGCGCCAGCAGCTTGGCCGGGGTCCAAGAGACCCAGTACTTC.